A selection of T cell receptor beta chains follows, all from one sample in a study of T cells in Graves' hyperthyroidism and ophthalmopathy. A single record per CDR3 protein comes from TCRdb applying MiXCR to the multiplex PCR reads. The sample has 600,000 or so distinct CDR3 sequences; around 15% are singletons. The sequenced sample consisted of blood. The receptors originated from a woman in her 30s with Graves' hyperthyroidism. Both conserved end residues are part of each CDR3. Each record gives: clone size, V gene, D gene, J gene, CDR3 protein, CDR3 DNA. D genes are given only for firm matches. Clone size is stated in some rows and not others, as once, few, many or a class when expanded.

size: few; V: TRBV9; D: .; J: TRBJ2-1; CDR3: CASSVYSGFNEQFF; DNA: TGTGCCAGCAGCGTCTACTCAGGGTTCAATGAGCAGTTCTTC
size: .; V: TRBV20-1; D: TRBD1; J: TRBJ1-1; CDR3: CSARTGWRTEAFF; DNA: TGCAGTGCTCGGACAGGCTGGCGCACTGAAGCTTTCTTT
size: many; V: TRBV20-1; D: TRBD1; J: TRBJ2-3; CDR3: CSATRQGTSTDTQYF; DNA: TGCAGTGCTACCCGACAGGGGACTAGCACAGATACGCAGTATTTT
size: .; V: TRBV4-1; D: TRBD2; J: TRBJ2-1; CDR3: CASNQERTAGARERFF; DNA: TGCGCCAGCAACCAAGAGCGTACGGCGGGAGCACGTGAGCGGTTCTTC
size: .; V: TRBV6-1; D: TRBD1; J: TRBJ1-6; CDR3: CASSSHRTGGNSPLHF; DNA: TGTGCCAGCAGTTCCCATCGGACAGGGGGCAATTCACCCCTCCACTTT
size: many; V: TRBV30; D: .; J: TRBJ1-6; CDR3: CAWSPRSGDNSPLHF; DNA: TGTGCCTGGAGTCCCAGGTCCGGGGATAATTCACCCCTCCACTTT
size: few; V: TRBV3-1; D: TRBD2; J: TRBJ2-5; CDR3: CASSQIAGTGETQYF; DNA: TGTGCCAGCAGCCAGATAGCGGGAACGGGGGAGACCCAGTACTTC
size: .; V: TRBV7-9; D: .; J: TRBJ1-2; CDR3: CASSERGVYGYTF; DNA: TGTGCCAGCAGTGAGAGAGGGGTCTATGGCTACACCTTC
size: few; V: TRBV29-1; D: TRBD1; J: TRBJ1-1; CDR3: CSARDRGRGTEAFF; DNA: TGCAGCGCCCGGGACAGGGGGCGCGGAACTGAAGCTTTCTTT
size: .; V: TRBV2; D: .; J: TRBJ2-5; CDR3: CATAQGQETQYF; DNA: TGTGCCACCGCACAGGGTCAAGAGACCCAGTACTTC
size: few; V: TRBV28; D: TRBD1; J: TRBJ2-4; CDR3: CASTIIATGEKKNIQYF; DNA: TGTGCCAGCACGATTATCGCGACAGGGGAAAAAAAAAACATTCAGTACTTC
size: .; V: TRBV6-1; D: .; J: TRBJ2-7; CDR3: CASTTGSYEQYF; DNA: TGTGCCAGCACCACCGGCTCCTACGAGCAGTACTTC
size: many; V: TRBV28; D: TRBD2; J: TRBJ2-5; CDR3: CASSRPPGGVGTTEEETQYF; DNA: TGTGCCAGCAGCCGACCTCCGGGGGGGGTCGGGACAACGGAGGAAGAGACCCAGTACTTC
size: many; V: TRBV6-1; D: TRBD1; J: TRBJ1-1; CDR3: CASSLRTGAANTEAFF; DNA: TGTGCCAGCAGCCTACGCACAGGGGCGGCGAACACTGAAGCTTTCTTT
size: few; V: TRBV9; D: .; J: TRBJ2-1; CDR3: CASSVDFGDEQFF; DNA: TGTGCCAGCAGCGTAGATTTTGGGGATGAGCAGTTCTTC
size: .; V: TRBV5-4; D: TRBD2; J: TRBJ2-3; CDR3: CASSPPGRASTDTQYF; DNA: TGTGCCAGCAGCCCGCCGGGGAGGGCTAGCACAGATACGCAGTATTTT
size: few; V: TRBV20-1; D: TRBD2; J: TRBJ2-7; CDR3: CSARFGLAGVQNEQYF; DNA: TGCAGTGCTAGATTTGGACTAGCGGGAGTTCAAAACGAGCAGTACTTC
size: .; V: TRBV6-1; D: .; J: TRBJ2-6; CDR3: CASSYSLSGANVLTF; DNA: TGTGCCAGCAGCTACAGCCTTTCTGGGGCCAACGTCCTGACTTTC
size: many; V: TRBV30; D: TRBD2; J: TRBJ2-1; CDR3: CAWKLAGGNEQFF; DNA: TGTGCCTGGAAGCTAGCGGGAGGGAATGAGCAGTTCTTC
size: many; V: TRBV12-3/TRBV12-4; D: .; J: TRBJ1-1; CDR3: CASRVGGNTEAFF; DNA: TGTGCCAGCAGGGTGGGGGGGAACACTGAAGCTTTCTTT
size: .; V: TRBV4-1; D: TRBD1; J: TRBJ1-5; CDR3: CASSHVTGAGNQPQHF; DNA: TGCGCCAGCAGCCATGTTACAGGGGCGGGCAATCAGCCCCAGCATTTT
size: .; V: TRBV6-4; D: .; J: TRBJ2-1; CDR3: CASSDVWGNEQFF; DNA: TGTGCCAGCAGTGACGTGTGGGGCAATGAGCAGTTCTTC
size: many; V: TRBV5-1; D: .; J: TRBJ1-2; CDR3: CASSEGLNYGYTF; DNA: TGCGCCAGCAGCGAGGGACTTAACTATGGCTACACCTTC
size: .; V: TRBV29-1; D: .; J: TRBJ2-2; CDR3: CSFYRRVNTGELFF; DNA: TGCAGCTTCTATAGACGGGTGAACACCGGGGAGCTGTTTTTT
size: many; V: TRBV6-2/TRBV6-3; D: .; J: TRBJ1-1; CDR3: CASRITGTEAFF; DNA: TGTGCCAGCAGGATTACAGGGACTGAAGCTTTCTTT
size: few; V: TRBV20-1; D: .; J: TRBJ2-7; CDR3: CSATDSTTYEQYF; DNA: TGCAGTGCTACGGACAGCACTACCTACGAGCAGTACTTC
size: many; V: TRBV3-1; D: .; J: TRBJ2-7; CDR3: CASSLQGQGSEQYF; DNA: TGTGCCAGCAGCCTACAGGGTCAGGGATCCGAGCAGTACTTC
size: many; V: TRBV11-2; D: TRBD2; J: TRBJ2-5; CDR3: CASSLGLASWETQYF; DNA: TGTGCCAGCAGCTTAGGACTAGCGTCTTGGGAGACCCAGTACTTC
size: many; V: TRBV18; D: .; J: TRBJ1-1; CDR3: CASSPGSGALEAFF; DNA: TGTGCCAGCTCACCCGGGTCTGGGGCACTTGAAGCTTTCTTT
size: many; V: TRBV5-1; D: .; J: TRBJ2-1; CDR3: CASRSGPSAPYNEQFF; DNA: TGCGCCAGCAGGAGTGGTCCCAGCGCCCCCTACAATGAGCAGTTCTTC
size: .; V: TRBV24-1; D: TRBD1; J: TRBJ2-5; CDR3: CATSETGVLKYF; DNA: TGTGCCACCAGTGAGACAGGGGTTCTGAAGTACTTC
size: many; V: TRBV5-1; D: TRBD2; J: TRBJ2-1; CDR3: CASSLVGDYADRFEQFF; DNA: TGCGCCAGCAGCTTGGTGGGGGACTATGCCGACCGGTTTGAGCAGTTCTTC
size: .; V: TRBV14; D: .; J: TRBJ1-1; CDR3: CASSHLSVAFF; DNA: TGTGCCAGCAGCCACCTCTCGGTCGCTTTCTTT
size: many; V: TRBV2; D: .; J: TRBJ1-5; CDR3: CASGGYNQPQHF; DNA: TGTGCCAGCGGGGGGTACAATCAGCCCCAGCATTTT
size: many; V: TRBV12-3/TRBV12-4; D: TRBD1; J: TRBJ2-1; CDR3: CASIAGTGVGMGSWYNEQFF; DNA: TGTGCCAGCATAGCCGGGACAGGGGTCGGAATGGGTTCGTGGTACAATGAGCAGTTCTTC
size: many; V: TRBV12-3/TRBV12-4; D: TRBD2; J: TRBJ2-1; CDR3: CASSLARLAANEQFF; DNA: TGTGCCAGCAGTTTAGCCCGACTAGCGGCGAATGAGCAGTTCTTC
size: many; V: TRBV12-3/TRBV12-4; D: .; J: TRBJ1-5; CDR3: CASSPLSGVRQPQHF; DNA: TGTGCCAGCAGCCCCCTTTCAGGGGTTCGTCAGCCCCAGCATTTT
size: few; V: TRBV6-5; D: .; J: TRBJ2-6; CDR3: CASSYIQGLGANVLTF; DNA: TGTGCCAGCAGTTATATCCAGGGGTTGGGGGCCAACGTCCTGACTTTC
size: few; V: TRBV20-1; D: .; J: TRBJ1-3; CDR3: CSASLAGRNTIYF; DNA: TGCAGTGCTAGTTTAGCCGGGAGGAACACCATATATTTT
size: many; V: TRBV27; D: TRBD1; J: TRBJ2-7; CDR3: CASSGAGTGAYEQYF; DNA: TGTGCCAGCAGTGGCGCCGGGACAGGGGCCTACGAGCAGTACTTC
size: .; V: TRBV28; D: .; J: TRBJ1-1; CDR3: CASSTPNTEAFF; DNA: TGTGCCAGCAGCACTCCTAACACTGAAGCTTTCTTT
size: many; V: TRBV2; D: TRBD2; J: TRBJ2-5; CDR3: CASRGLAGYQETQYF; DNA: TGTGCCAGCAGAGGCCTAGCGGGCTACCAAGAGACCCAGTACTTC
size: few; V: TRBV30; D: TRBD2; J: TRBJ2-5; CDR3: CAWNPLPQLAGVGETQYF; DNA: TGTGCCTGGAATCCTCTACCCCAACTAGCGGGAGTGGGCGAGACCCAGTACTTC
size: many; V: TRBV2; D: TRBD2; J: TRBJ2-5; CDR3: CASSEASGRVVKTQYF; DNA: TGTGCCAGCAGTGAAGCTAGCGGGAGAGTTGTAAAGACCCAGTACTTC
size: few; V: TRBV5-1; D: .; J: TRBJ1-4; CDR3: CASRDGPTTNEKLFF; DNA: TGCGCCAGCCGCGACGGGCCTACAACTAATGAAAAACTGTTTTTT